This TCR beta chain derives from a study of Graves' ophthalmopathy and Graves' hyperthyroidism. Study summary: At the time of initial diagnosis and before any treatment, peripheral blood was collected.

Study results and limitations: Most expanded thyroid clonotypes above 0.001 frequency also appeared in blood.

The V end lost 0 bases, the J end lost 3 bases, and 14 bases lay between the germline ends. The CDR3 has 15 residues. Germline values: CDR1 DFQATT, CDR2 SNEGSKA (reference sequence). Diagnosis used clinical symptoms, serum thyroxine, TRAb, thyroid ultrasound and orbital computed tomography. At least ten counts were recorded for this clonotype. Its antigen is currently unknown. From RNA, the CDR3 regions of TCR beta chains were amplified and sequenced. HTBI-primed first-round RT-PCR preceded second-round multiplex PCR. Each CDR3 protein gets one entry after TCRdb re-called the multiplex PCR reads with MiXCR. The table records approximately 160,000 distinct CDR3 sequences, under 45% of them present only once.

The sample was peripheral blood. V gene TRBV20-1 combines with J gene TRBJ2-5; D is unresolved. This TCR came from a man aged 25-40 years with Graves' ophthalmopathy. The chain's CDR3 is CSAREGQLGKETQYF. CDR3 nucleotide sequence: TGCAGTGCTAGAGAGGGCCAGCTAGGGAAAGAGACCCAGTACTTC.